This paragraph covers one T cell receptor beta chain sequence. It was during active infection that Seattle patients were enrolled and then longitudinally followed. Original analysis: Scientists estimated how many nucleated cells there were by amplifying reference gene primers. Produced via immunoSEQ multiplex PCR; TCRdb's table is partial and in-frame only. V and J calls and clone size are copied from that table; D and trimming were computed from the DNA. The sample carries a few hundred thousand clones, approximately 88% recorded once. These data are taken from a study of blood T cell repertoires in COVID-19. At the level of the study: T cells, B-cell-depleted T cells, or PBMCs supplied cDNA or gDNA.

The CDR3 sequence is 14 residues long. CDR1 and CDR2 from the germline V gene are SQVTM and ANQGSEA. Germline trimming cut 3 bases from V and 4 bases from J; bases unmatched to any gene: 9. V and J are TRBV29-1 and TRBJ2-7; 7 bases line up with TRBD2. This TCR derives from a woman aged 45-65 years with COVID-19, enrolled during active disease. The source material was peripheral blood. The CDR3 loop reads CSVDGEGRGYEQYF. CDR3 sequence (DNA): TGCAGCGTTGATGGGGAGGGGCGCGGTTACGAGCAGTACTTC.